The T cell receptor (beta chain) described here comes from a study of identical twins. The CDR3 extends over 13 amino acids. Germline V lookup: CDR1 MDHEN, CDR2 SYDVKM. TCRdb redid the calling of the 5' RACE reads with MiXCR, one entry per CDR3 protein. The data hold 1.5 million to 2 million distinct CDR3 sequences, with around 33% observed a single time. As concerns this clonotype: At one boundary the junction diverges from the germline segment, which might be a read error.

The chain is built from TRBV28 and TRBJ2-1; unclear D gene. This receptor was taken from a newborn girl in good health. Material for sequencing was cord blood. The CDR3 loop reads CASSLSSYSEQFF. CDR3 nucleotide sequence: TGTGCCAGCAGTCTAAGCTCCTACAGTGAGCAGTTCTTC.